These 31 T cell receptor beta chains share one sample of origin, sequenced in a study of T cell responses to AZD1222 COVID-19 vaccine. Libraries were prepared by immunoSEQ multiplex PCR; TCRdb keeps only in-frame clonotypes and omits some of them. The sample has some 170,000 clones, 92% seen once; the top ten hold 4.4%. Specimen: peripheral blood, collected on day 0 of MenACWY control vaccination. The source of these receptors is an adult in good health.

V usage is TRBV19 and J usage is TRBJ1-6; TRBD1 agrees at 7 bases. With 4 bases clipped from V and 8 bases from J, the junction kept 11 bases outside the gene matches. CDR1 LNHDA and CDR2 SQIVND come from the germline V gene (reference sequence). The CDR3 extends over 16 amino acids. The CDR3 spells CASSSPLGQWDSPLHF. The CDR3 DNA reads TGTGCCAGTAGTAGCCCGTTGGGACAGTGGGATTCACCCCTCCACTTT.

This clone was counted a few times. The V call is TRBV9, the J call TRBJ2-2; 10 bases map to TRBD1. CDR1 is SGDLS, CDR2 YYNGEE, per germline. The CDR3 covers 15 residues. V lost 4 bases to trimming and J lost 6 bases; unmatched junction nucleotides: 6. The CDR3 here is CASSPRDRGAGELFF. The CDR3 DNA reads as TGTGCCAGCAGCCCCCGGGACAGGGGTGCCGGGGAGCTGTTTTTT.

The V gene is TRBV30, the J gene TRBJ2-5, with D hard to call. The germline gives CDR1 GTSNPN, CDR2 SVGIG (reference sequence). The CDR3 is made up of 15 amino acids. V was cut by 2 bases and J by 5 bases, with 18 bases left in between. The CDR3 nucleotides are TGTGCCTGGAGTACCCTGTGGCGGCCCGGGGAGACCCAGTACTTC. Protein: CAWSTLWRPGETQYF.

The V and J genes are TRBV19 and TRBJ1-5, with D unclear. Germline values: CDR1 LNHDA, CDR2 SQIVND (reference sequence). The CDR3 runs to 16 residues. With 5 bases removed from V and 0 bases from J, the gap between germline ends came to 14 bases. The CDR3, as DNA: TGTGCCAGTAGTGCCCGTAGACTGGATAGCAATCAGCCCCAGCATTTT. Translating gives CASSARRLDSNQPQHF. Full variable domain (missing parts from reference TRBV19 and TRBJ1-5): DGGITQSPKYLFRKEGQNVTLSCEQNLNHDAMYWYRQDPGQGLRLIYYSQIVNDFQKGDIAEGYSVSREKKESFPLTVTSAQKNPTAFYLCASSARRLDSNQPQHFGDGTRLSIL.

The CDR3 DNA is TGTGCCAGCAGCTTAGCAGGGACAGAACCCCAGCATTTT. Translation gives CASSLAGTEPQHF. This chain joins TRBV7-9 and TRBJ1-5; TRBD1 aligns across 7 bases. The CDR3 is 13 residues long. Germline lookup yields CDR1 SEHNR and CDR2 FQNEAQ (reference sequence). V shed 0 bases and J 10 bases; nucleotides not matched to a gene: 3.

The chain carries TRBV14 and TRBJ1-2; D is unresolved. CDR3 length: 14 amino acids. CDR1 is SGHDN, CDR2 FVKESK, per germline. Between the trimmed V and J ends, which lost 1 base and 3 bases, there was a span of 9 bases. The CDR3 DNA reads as TGTGCCAGCAGCCAAGGCTCGCGGGACTATGGCTACACCTTC. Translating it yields CASSQGSRDYGYTF.

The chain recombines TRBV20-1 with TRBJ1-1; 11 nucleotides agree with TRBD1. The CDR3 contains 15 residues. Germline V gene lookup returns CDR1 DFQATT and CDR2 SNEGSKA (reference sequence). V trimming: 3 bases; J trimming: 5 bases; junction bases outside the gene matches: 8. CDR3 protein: CSASAGQGARTEAFF. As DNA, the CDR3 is TGCAGTGCTAGTGCTGGACAGGGGGCGAGGACTGAAGCTTTCTTT.

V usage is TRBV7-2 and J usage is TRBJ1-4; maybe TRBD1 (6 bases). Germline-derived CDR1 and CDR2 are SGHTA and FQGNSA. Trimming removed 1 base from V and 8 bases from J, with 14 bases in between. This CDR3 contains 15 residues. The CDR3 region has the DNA TGTGCCAGCAGCTTAGATCGCAGGGGATACGAAAAACTGTTTTTT. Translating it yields CASSLDRRGYEKLFF.

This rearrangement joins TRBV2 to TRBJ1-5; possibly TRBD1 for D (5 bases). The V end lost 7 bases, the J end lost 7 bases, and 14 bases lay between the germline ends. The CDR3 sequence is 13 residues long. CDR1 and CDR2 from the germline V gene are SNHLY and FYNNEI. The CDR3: CASTIIRGQPQHF. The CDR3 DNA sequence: TGTGCCAGCACCATAATAAGGGGACAGCCCCAGCATTTT.

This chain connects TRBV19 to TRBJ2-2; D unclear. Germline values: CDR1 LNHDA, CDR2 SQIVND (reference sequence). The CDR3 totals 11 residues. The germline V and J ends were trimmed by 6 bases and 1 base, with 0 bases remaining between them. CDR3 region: CASRNTGELFF. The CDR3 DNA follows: TGTGCCAGTAGGAACACCGGGGAGCTGTTTTTT.

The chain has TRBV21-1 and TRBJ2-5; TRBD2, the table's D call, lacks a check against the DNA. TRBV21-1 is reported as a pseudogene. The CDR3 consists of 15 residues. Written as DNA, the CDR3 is TGTGCCAGCACCCCCGGTGGGGGGGGAACCGAGACCCAGTACTTC. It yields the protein CASTPGGGGTETQYF.

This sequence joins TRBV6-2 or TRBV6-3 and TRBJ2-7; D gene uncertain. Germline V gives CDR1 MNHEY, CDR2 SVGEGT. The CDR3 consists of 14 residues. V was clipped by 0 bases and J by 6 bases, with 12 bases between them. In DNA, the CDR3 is TGTGCCAGCAGTTACTCGAGTTTCGAAGCCGAGCAGTACTTC. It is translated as CASSYSSFEAEQYF.

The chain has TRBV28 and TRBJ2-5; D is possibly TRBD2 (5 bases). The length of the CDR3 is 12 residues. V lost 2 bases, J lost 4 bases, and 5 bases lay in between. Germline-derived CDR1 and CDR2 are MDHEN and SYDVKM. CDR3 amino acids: CASSLAGETQYF. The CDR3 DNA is TGTGCCAGCAGTTTAGCGGGAGAGACCCAGTACTTC.

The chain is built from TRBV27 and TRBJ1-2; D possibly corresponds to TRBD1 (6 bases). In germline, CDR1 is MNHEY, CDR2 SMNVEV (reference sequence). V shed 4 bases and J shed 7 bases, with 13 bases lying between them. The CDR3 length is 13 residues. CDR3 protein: CASSWGAGRGYTF. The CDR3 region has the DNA TGTGCCAGCAGTTGGGGGGCAGGTCGTGGCTACACCTTC.

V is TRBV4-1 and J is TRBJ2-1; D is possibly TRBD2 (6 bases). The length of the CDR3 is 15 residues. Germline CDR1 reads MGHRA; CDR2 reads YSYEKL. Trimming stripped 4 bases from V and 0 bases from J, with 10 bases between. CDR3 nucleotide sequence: TGCGCCAGCAGCCTTAGCGGTAGCTCCTACAATGAGCAGTTCTTC. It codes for CASSLSGSSYNEQFF.

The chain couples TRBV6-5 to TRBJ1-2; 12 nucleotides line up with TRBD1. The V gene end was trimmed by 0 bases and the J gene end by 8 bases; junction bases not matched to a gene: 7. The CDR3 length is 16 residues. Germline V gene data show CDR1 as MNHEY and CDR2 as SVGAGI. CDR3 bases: TGTGCCAGCAGTTACTCGATGGGACAGGGGGCGAAAGGCTACACCTTC. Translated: CASSYSMGQGAKGYTF.

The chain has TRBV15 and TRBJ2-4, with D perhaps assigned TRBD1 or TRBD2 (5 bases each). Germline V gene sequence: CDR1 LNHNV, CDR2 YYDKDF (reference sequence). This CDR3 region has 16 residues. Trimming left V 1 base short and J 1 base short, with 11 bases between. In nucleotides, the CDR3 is TGTGCCACCAGCAGAGGAGCCGGGACCGCCAAAAACATTCAGTACTTC. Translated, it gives CATSRGAGTAKNIQYF.

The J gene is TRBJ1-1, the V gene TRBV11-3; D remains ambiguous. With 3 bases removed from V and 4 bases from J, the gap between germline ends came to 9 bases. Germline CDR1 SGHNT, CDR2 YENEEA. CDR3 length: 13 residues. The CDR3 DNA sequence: TGTGCCAGCAGCTTGGTGGAAGCCACTGAAGCTTTCTTT. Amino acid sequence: CASSLVEATEAFF.

The CDR3 DNA sequence: TGTGCCAGCAGTTTAGGGGTACGGCAGGGGGCGAGGGGGGTCTATGGCTACACCTTC. It specifies CASSLGVRQGARGVYGYTF. V is TRBV27 and J is TRBJ1-2; 8 bases map to TRBD1. Germline CDR1 is MNHEY and CDR2 is SMNVEV (reference sequence). The length of the CDR3 is 19 residues. J was trimmed by 4 bases and V by 2 bases; bases with no gene match: 18.

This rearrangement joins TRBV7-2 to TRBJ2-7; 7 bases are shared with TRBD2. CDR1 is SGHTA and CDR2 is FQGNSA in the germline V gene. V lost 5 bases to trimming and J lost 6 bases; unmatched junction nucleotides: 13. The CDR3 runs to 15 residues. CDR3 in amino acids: CASSLRAGGSIEQYF. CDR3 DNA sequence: TGTGCCAGCAGCCTTAGGGCGGGCGGGAGCATCGAGCAGTACTTC.

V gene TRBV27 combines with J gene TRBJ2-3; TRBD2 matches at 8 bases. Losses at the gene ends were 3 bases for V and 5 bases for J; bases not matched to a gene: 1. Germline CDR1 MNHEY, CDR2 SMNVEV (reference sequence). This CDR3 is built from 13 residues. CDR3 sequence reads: CASSFREGDTQYF. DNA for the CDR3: TGTGCCAGCAGTTTCCGGGAGGGAGATACGCAGTATTTT.

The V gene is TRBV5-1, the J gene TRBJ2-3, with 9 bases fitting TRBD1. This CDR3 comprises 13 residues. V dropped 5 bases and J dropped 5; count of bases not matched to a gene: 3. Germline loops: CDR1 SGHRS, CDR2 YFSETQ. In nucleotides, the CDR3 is TGCGCCAGCAGTCCGGACAGGGGAGATACGCAGTATTTT. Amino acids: CASSPDRGDTQYF.

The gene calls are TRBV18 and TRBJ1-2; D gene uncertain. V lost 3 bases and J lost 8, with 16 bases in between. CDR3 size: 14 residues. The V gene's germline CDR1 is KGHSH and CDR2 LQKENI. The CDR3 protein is CASSPGNEVLGYTF. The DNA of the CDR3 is TGTGCCAGCTCACCTGGGAATGAGGTCTTGGGCTACACCTTC. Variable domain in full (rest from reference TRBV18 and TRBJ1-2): NAGVMQNPRHLVRRRGQEARLRCSPMKGHSHVYWYRQLPEEGLKFMVYLQKENIIDESGMPKERFSAEFPKEGPSILRIQQVVRGDSAAYFCASSPGNEVLGYTFGSGTRLTVV.

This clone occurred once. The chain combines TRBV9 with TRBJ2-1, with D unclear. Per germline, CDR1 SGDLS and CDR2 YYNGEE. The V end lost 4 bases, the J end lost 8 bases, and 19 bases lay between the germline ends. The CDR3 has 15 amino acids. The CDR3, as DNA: TGTGCCAGCAGCCCTAGTCCCGTACGGGTGGATGAGCAGTTCTTC. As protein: CASSPSPVRVDEQFF.

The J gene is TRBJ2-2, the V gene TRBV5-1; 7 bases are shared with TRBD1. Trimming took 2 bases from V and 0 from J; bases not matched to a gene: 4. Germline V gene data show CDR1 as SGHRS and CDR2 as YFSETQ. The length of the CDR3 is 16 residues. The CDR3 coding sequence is TGCGCCAGCAGCTTCTTAGGGACAGCGAACACCGGGGAGCTGTTTTTT. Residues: CASSFLGTANTGELFF.

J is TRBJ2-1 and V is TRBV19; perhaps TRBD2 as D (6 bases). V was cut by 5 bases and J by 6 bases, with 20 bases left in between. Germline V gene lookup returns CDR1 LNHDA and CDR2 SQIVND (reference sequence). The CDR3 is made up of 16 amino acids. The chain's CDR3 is CASSPPGSGSGNEQFF. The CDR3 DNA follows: TGTGCCAGTAGTCCACCAGGTAGCGGTTCGGGCAATGAGCAGTTCTTC.

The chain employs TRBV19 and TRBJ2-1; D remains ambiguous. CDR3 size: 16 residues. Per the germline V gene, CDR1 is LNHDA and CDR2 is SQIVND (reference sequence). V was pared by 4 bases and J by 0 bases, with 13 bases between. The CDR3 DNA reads TGTGCCAGTAGTACCTCCTCTTTGGGCTCCTACAATGAGCAGTTCTTC. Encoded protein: CASSTSSLGSYNEQFF.

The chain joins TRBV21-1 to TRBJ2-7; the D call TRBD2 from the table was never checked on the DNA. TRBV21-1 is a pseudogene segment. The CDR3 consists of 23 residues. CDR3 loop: CASSKAGTSGSRFLHTHTYEQYF. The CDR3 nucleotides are TGTGCCAGCAGCAAGGCCGGGACTAGCGGGAGCAGGTTTCTACACACCCACACCTACGAGCAGTACTTC.

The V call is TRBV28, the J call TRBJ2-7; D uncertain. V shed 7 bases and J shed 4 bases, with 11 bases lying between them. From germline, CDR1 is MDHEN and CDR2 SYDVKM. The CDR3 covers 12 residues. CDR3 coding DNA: TGTGCCAGCATTGGCCCCCCGTACGAGCAGTACTTC. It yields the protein CASIGPPYEQYF.

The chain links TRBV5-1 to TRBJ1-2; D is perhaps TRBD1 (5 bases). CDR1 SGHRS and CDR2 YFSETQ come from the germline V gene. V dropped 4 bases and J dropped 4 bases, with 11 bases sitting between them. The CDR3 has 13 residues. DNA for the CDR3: TGCGCCAGCAGCCCGGACGGGGCCTATGGCTACACCTTC. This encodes CASSPDGAYGYTF.

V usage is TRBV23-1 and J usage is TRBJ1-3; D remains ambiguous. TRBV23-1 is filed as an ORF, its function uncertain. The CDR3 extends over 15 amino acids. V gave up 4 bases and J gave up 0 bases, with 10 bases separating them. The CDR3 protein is CASSPSEDSGNTIYF. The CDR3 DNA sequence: TGCGCCAGCAGTCCATCAGAAGACTCTGGAAACACCATATATTTT.